This T cell receptor (beta chain) was documented in a study of shared clonotypes between healthy human individuals. The assay was immunoSEQ multiplex PCR, and TCRdb's table has in-frame clones only and misses some. The repertoire holds roughly 770,000 clones, with about 96% as singletons. As concerns this clone: The same CDR3 can be traced to other DNA sequences in this sample.

There are 13 residues in the CDR3. With V trimmed by 2 bases and J by 4 bases, 1 base remained unmatched. CDR1 and CDR2 (germline): LNHDA, SQIVND (reference sequence). Positively selected for CCR7, the CD45RO-negative cells used as naive CD8 cells excluded terminally differentiated effector memory CD45RA+ cells. The sequence was obtained from a man in his thirties or forties in good health. The sequenced material came from naive CD8+ T cells sorted from blood. The chain recombines TRBV19 with TRBJ2-7; TRBD2 agrees at 8 bases. This chain's CDR3 is CASSITGGYEQYF. In DNA, the CDR3 is TGTGCCAGTAGTATAACGGGGGGGTACGAGCAGTACTTC.